This TCR beta chain is from a study of OX40 agonist ivuxolimab in advanced cancers. Regarding the research as a whole: The costimulatory receptor OX40 (CD134) was targeted by ivuxolimab, a fully human IgG2 agonistic monoclonal antibody. Intravenous ivuxolimab was administered to patients every 2 weeks at six dose levels: 0.01, 0.1, 0.3, 1.5, 3 and 10 mg/kg. Among the 52 dose-escalation patients, around 20 had hepatocellular carcinoma, approximately 15 melanoma, 9 renal cell carcinoma and 9 head and neck cancer. In the dose-escalation cohort, 70% to 85% of patients were male, and the mean age was roughly 60 years with a range of roughly 20 to 79. Patients were allowed to have had prior anti-PD-1, anti-PD-L1 or anti-CTLA-4 therapy, and around two fifths of the dose-escalation patients had been treated with checkpoint inhibitors. Partial responses occurred in three dose-escalation patients, of whom one had hepatocellular carcinoma and two had cutaneous melanoma. The purpose of peripheral TCRbeta sequencing was to test whether ivuxolimab changed TCR sequence diversity and led to clonal T-cell expansion. The paper describes the monotherapy dose-escalation part (N ≈ 50 patients) of the phase I trial of ivuxolimab.

Patients with autoimmune disease history or receiving systemic immunosuppression were excluded from the trial. Peripheral blood for TCR sequencing was collected from all dose cohorts at baseline, on cycle 4 day 1, and on cycle 7 day 1. The samples were drawn from a first-in-human, open-label, multicenter phase I dose-escalation trial of ivuxolimab. Adults with locally advanced or metastatic melanoma, renal cell carcinoma, hepatocellular carcinoma or head and neck squamous cell carcinoma were enrolled in the trial. Before TCR sequencing, CD4+ and CD8+ T cells were separately sorted from peripheral blood. The study at large found these results: In the 0.1-3.0 mg/kg groups, partial responders were among the patients with the lowest normalized peripheral clonal expansion, particularly in CD8+ T cells. At doses of 0.1 to 3.0 mg/kg, clonal expansion of both CD4+ and CD8+ T cells in blood was seen between baseline and week 6. Low levels of normalized T-cell clonal expansion were also seen in some patients who did not respond. After ivuxolimab, expanded clones were on average more numerous among CD8+ T cells than among CD4+ T cells. The antigen specificity of the clonally expanded peripheral T cells was not determined.

About this clone: Its antigen is not yet known. It has no much larger one-base neighbor in the sample; base qualities were not kept.

Genomic DNA was extracted from sorted cells for sequencing of the TCRbeta CDR3 region. TCRbeta CDR3 regions were sequenced using the immunoSEQ Assay. Entries here come from immuneACCESS through TCRdb and include only in-frame sequences with V and J called. Some clones fail to appear in such tables; in the studies checked, an unresolved V gene covers under half of the shortfall, and the cause of the remainder is unknown. The sample has roughly 50,000 clones on record, 80% to 85% of them singletons. Around 11% of the sample rests with the top ten. V loses 0 bases of germline sequence and J loses 3 bases, and the interval between the two ends is 10 bases. From its cysteine to its phenylalanine, the CDR3 spans 15 amino acids. Only CDR3 DNA is held: 45 bases, read in frame from base 1. The germline V gene gives CDR1 as SGDLS and CDR2 as YYNGEE.

The sample in question was CD4+ or CD8+ T cells sorted from blood, obtained in a trial of the OX40 agonist ivuxolimab. This sequence was found in an adult with an advanced solid tumor such as melanoma, head and neck, liver or kidney cancer. The chain employs TRBV9 and TRBJ1-5; no D gene is confidently identified. The base sequence is TGTGCCAGCAGCGTAGGAAACGAGTTCAATCAGCCCCAGCATTTT. This translates into CASSVGNEFNQPQHF.